The 5 T cell receptor beta chains listed next were all sequenced from one sample in a study of blood T cells in healthy people across ages. A J-beta primer mix and a sample-barcoded 5' primer were used in a second PCR of about 7 to 12 cycles. TCRdb reprocessed the 5' RACE reads via MiXCR and lists one record per CDR3 protein. Here the sample spans hundreds of thousands of distinct CDR3 sequences, 45% to 50% being singletons. Sequenced sample: blood. The receptors come from a woman aged 55-75 years in good health.

This clonotype was seen ten or more times. This sequence joins TRBV20-1 and TRBJ2-1; 8 bases fit TRBD2. Looked up from germline, CDR1 is DFQATT and CDR2 is SNEGSKA (reference sequence). V lost 6 bases to trimming and J lost 11 bases; unmatched junction nucleotides: 12. The CDR3 has 13 amino acids. The CDR3 sequence is CSANFALAEQQFF. CDR3 nucleotide sequence: TGCAGTGCAAACTTCGCACTAGCGGAACAGCAGTTCTTC.

This rearrangement joins TRBV12-3 or TRBV12-4 to TRBJ1-3; the D is unclear. V shed 4 bases and J shed 0 bases, with 10 bases lying between them. The CDR3 is 15 amino acids. CDR3 DNA sequence: TGTGCCAGCAGTTCCGACGGAGACTCTGGAAACACCATATATTTT. The encoded protein is CASSSDGDSGNTIYF.

The chain is built from TRBV7-2 and TRBJ2-7; 8 nucleotides align to TRBD1. This CDR3 is 15 amino acids long. Looked up from germline, CDR1 is SGHTA and CDR2 is FQGNSA. The V and J ends lost 1 base and 3 bases, in that order; junction bases with no gene match: 5. In nucleotides, the CDR3 is TGTGCCAGCAGCTTAGGAAGGACAGGGAGCTACGAGCAGTACTTC. This translates into CASSLGRTGSYEQYF.

The V gene is TRBV7-9, the J gene TRBJ2-7, with a weak D call TRBD2 (6 bases). In germline, CDR1 is SEHNR, CDR2 FQNEAQ (reference sequence). The CDR3 loop spans 15 amino acids. The V and J ends lost 5 bases and 3 bases respectively, with 17 bases between them. CDR3 nucleotide sequence: TGTGCCAGCAGCCTTCACAGCGGGCGTTACTACGAGCAGTACTTC. Protein: CASSLHSGRYYEQYF. The full variable domain, its missing parts supplied by reference TRBV7-9 and TRBJ2-7, is DTGVSQNPRHKITKRGQNVTFRCDPISEHNRLYWYRQTLGQGPEFLTYFQNEAQLEKSRLLSDRFSAERPKGSFSTLEIQRTEQGDSAMYLCASSLHSGRYYEQYFGPGTRLTVT.

This clonotype was detected only a few times. The chain combines TRBV5-1 with TRBJ1-4; 7 nucleotides align to TRBD1. V was pared by 4 bases and J by 6 bases, with 9 bases of the junction left unmatched. CDR3 length: 15 amino acids. Per germline, CDR1 SGHRS and CDR2 YFSETQ. The CDR3 reads CASSPWPGTDEKLFF. CDR3 DNA: TGCGCCAGCAGCCCGTGGCCGGGGACAGATGAAAAACTGTTTTTT.